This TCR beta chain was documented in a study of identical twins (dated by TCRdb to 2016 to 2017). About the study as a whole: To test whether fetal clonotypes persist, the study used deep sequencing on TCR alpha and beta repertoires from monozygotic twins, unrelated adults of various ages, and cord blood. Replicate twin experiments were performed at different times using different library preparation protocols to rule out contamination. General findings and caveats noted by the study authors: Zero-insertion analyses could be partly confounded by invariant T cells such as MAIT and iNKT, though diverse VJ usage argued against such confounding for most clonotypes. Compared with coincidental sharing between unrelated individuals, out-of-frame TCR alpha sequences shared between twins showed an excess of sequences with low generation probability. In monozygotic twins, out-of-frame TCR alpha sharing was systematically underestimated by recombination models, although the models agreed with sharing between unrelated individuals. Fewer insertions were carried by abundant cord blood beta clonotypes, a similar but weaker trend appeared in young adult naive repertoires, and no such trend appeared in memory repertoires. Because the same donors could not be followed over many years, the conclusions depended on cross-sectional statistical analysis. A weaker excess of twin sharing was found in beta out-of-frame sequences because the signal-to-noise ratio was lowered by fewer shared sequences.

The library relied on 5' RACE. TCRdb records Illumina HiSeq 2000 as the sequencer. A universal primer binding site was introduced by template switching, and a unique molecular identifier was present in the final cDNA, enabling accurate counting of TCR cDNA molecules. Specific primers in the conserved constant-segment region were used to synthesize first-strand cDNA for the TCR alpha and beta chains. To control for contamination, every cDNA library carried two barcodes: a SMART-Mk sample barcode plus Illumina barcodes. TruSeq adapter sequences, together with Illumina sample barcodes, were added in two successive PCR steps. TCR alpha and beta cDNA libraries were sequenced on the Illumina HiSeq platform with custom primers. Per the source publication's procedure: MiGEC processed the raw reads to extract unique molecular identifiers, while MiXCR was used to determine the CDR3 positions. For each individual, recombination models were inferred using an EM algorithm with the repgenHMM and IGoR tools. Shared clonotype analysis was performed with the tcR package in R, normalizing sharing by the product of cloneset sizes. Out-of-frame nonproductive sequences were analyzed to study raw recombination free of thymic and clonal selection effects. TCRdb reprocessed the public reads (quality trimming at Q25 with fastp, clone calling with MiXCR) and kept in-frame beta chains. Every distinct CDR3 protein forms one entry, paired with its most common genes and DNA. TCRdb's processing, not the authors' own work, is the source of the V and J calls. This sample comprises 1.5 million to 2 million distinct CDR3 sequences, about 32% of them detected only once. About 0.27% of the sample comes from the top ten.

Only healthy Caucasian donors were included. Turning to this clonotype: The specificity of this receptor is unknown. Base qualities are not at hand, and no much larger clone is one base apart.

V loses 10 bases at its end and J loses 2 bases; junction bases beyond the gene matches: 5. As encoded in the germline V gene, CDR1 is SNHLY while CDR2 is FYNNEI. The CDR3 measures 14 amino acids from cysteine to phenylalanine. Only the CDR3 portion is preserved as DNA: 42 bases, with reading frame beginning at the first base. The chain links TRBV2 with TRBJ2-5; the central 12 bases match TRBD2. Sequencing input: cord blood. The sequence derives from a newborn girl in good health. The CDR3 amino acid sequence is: CAIGLAGGQETQYF. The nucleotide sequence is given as TGTGCCATTGGGCTAGCGGGGGGGCAAGAGACCCAGTACTTC.